This T cell receptor beta chain was recorded in a study of cytomegalovirus exposure and HLA in healthy donors. Study at large: Researchers found that roughly 80% of 350 to 500 genotyped donors fell within the Caucasian-associated ancestry cluster.

CDR3 length: 17 residues. Germline V gene sequence: CDR1 MNHNS, CDR2 SASEGT. V was clipped by 2 bases and J by 3 bases; unmatched bases: 12. PCR primers comprised 60 Vbeta and 13 Jbeta primers. Profiling relied on immunoSEQ multiplex PCR, and the TCRdb table lists in-frame clones only, not all of them. Of approximately 150,000 clones listed, roughly 80% are singletons. The J gene is TRBJ2-7, the V gene TRBV6-1; 8 bases match TRBD1. This clonotype was obtained from a woman in her thirties or forties in good health and CMV-seronegative. The sequenced sample consisted of PBMCs. The CDR3 nucleotides are TGTGCCAGCAGTGAATTGGCAGGGGGCGCAATGATCTACGAGCAGTACTTC. It translates to CASSELAGGAMIYEQYF.